Below, one TCR beta chain is given with its context. The sample belongs to a study of OX40 agonist ivuxolimab in advanced cancers. Produced via immunoSEQ multiplex PCR; TCRdb's table is partial and in-frame only. The table includes about 38,000 clones, 80% to 90% detected once. The CDR3 spans 16 residues. Germline values: CDR1 MNHEY, CDR2 SVGAGI. V shed 0 bases, J shed 4 bases, and the junction held 8 bases outside the gene matches. The receptor was isolated from an adult with an advanced solid tumor such as melanoma, head and neck, liver or kidney cancer. The material sequenced was CD4+ or CD8+ T cells sorted from blood, taken in a trial of the OX40 agonist ivuxolimab. This chain joins TRBV6-5 and TRBJ1-2, with 7 bases that match TRBD1. DNA for the CDR3: TGTGCCAGCAGTTACTCCGGGACAGACTTTTTCTATGGCTACACCTTC. It translates to CASSYSGTDFFYGYTF.